The sequence of this T cell receptor (beta chain) was determined in a study of Tregs in tolerant kidney transplant recipients. The study, taken as a whole, reports: Changing PCR primers prevented nucleotide comparison between some patients' samples. The most relevant donor-specific Treg TCRbeta repertoire apparently came from expansion with activated donor B cells.

The germline V gene has CDR1 SSHAT and CDR2 FNYEAQ (reference sequence). There are 14 residues in the CDR3. V shed 1 base and J shed 4 bases, with 9 bases lying between them. Unstimulated regulatory T cells (CD4+CD25+CD127-), CD4+CD25- non-regulatory cells, CD4 and CD8 cells were FACS-sorted from thawed PBMCs. Only in-frame clones appear in the TCRdb table, and some are missing; sequencing was by immunoSEQ multiplex PCR. This repertoire shows tens of thousands of clones, more than 85% found once; its top ten account for 0.4% to 0.55%. Remarks on this clone: Its antigen is as yet unknown.

The genes are TRBV7-7 and TRBJ2-3, with no clear D. This sequence originates from a human donor who received a combined kidney and bone marrow transplant. The sample consisted of CD4+ T cells from blood, taken before the transplant. DNA of the CDR3: TGTGCCAGCAGCTTAGGTGTGGCCCCAGATACGCAGTATTTT. Protein sequence: CASSLGVAPDTQYF.